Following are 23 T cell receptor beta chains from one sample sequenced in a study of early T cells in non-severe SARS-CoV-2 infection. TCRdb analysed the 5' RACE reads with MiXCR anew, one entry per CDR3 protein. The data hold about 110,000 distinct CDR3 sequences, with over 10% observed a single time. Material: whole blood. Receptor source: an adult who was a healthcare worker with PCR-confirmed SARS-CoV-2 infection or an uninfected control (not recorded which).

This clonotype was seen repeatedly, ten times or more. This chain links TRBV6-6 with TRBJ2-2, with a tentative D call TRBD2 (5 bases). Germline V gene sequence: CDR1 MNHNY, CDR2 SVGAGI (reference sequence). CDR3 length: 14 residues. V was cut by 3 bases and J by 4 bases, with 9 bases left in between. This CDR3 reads CASSYEGVTGELFF. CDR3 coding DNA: TGTGCCAGCAGTTATGAGGGAGTCACCGGGGAGCTGTTTTTT.

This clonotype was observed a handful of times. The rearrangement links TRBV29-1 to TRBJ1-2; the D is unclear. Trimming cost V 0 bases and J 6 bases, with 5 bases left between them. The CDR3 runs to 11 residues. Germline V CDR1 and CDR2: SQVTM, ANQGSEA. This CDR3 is CSVEDLDGYTF. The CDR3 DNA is TGCAGCGTTGAAGATCTAGATGGCTACACCTTC.

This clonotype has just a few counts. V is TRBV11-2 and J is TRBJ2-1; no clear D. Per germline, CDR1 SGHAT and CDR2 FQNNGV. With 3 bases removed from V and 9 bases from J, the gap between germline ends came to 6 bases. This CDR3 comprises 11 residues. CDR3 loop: CASSFGSEQFF. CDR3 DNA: TGTGCCAGCAGCTTTGGTAGTGAGCAGTTCTTC.

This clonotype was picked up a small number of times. In DNA form, the CDR3 reads TGTGCCAGCACCCGACAGCCGGGGGGCTCCTACGAGCAGTACTTC. Its protein product is CASTRQPGGSYEQYF. The chain is built from TRBV7-6 and TRBJ2-7, with 7 bases identical to TRBD2. V gave up 7 bases and J gave up 0 bases; unmatched junction bases: 9. The CDR3 has 15 amino acids. Per the germline V gene, CDR1 is SGHVS and CDR2 is FNYEAQ.

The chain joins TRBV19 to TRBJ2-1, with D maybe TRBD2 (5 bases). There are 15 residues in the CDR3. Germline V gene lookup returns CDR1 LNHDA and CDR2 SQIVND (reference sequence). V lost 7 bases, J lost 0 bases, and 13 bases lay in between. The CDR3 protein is CASKKLVSSYNEQFF. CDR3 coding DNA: TGTGCCAGTAAAAAACTAGTTAGCTCCTACAATGAGCAGTTCTTC.

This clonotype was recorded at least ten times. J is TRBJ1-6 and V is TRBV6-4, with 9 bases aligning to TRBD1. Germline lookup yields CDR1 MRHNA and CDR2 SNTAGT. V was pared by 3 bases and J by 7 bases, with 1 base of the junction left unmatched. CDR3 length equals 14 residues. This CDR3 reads CASSEQGANSPLHF. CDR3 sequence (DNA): TGTGCCAGCAGTGAACAGGGGGCGAATTCACCCCTCCACTTT.

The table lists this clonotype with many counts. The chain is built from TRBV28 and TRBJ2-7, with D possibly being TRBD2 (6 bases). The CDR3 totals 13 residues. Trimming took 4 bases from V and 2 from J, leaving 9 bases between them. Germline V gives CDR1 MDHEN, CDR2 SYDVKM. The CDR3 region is CASSSGSPYEQYF. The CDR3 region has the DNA TGTGCCAGCAGTTCCGGGAGCCCCTACGAGCAGTACTTC.

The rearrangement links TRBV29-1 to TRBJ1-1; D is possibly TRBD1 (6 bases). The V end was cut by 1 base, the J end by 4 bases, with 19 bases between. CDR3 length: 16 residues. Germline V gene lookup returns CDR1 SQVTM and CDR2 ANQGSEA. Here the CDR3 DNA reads TGCAGCGTTGAAGGCCCCCTCAACGCCAGGGGCACTGAAGCTTTCTTT. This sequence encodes CSVEGPLNARGTEAFF.

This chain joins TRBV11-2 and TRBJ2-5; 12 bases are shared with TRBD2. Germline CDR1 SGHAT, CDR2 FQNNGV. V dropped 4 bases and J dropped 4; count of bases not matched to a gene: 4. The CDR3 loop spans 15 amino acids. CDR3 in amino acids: CASSYLTSGGETQYF. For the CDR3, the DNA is TGTGCCAGCAGCTATCTGACTAGCGGGGGAGAGACCCAGTACTTC.

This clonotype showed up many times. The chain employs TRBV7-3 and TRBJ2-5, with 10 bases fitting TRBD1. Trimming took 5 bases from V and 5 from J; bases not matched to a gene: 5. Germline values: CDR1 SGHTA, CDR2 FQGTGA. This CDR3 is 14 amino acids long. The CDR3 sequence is CASSPTGGGETQYF. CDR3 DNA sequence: TGTGCCAGCAGCCCGACAGGGGGCGGGGAGACCCAGTACTTC.

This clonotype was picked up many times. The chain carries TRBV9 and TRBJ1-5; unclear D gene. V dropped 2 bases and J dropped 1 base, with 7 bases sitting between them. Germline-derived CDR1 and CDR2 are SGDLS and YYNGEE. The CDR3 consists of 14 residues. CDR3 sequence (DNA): TGTGCCAGCAGCGTTGGGCAGAGCAATCAGCCCCAGCATTTT. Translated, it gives CASSVGQSNQPQHF.

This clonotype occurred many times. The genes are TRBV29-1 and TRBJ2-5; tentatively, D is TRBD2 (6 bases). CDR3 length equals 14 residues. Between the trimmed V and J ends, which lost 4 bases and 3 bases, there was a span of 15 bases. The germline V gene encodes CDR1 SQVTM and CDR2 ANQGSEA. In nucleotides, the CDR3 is TGCAGCGTTGTTCCCCGGACTACCAAAGAGACCCAGTACTTC. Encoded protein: CSVVPRTTKETQYF. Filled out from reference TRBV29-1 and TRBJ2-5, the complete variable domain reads SAVISQKPSRDICQRGTSLTIQCQVDSQVTMMFWYRQQPGQSLTLIATANQGSEATYESGFVIDKFPISRPNLTFSTLTVSNMSPEDSSIYLCSVVPRTTKETQYFGPGTRLLVL.

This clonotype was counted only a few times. CDR3 in DNA: TGCAGCGTCGGAGGGTCAGGTTCCACAGATACGCAGTATTTT. It codes for CSVGGSGSTDTQYF. V and J are TRBV29-1 and TRBJ2-3; D may be TRBD2 (6 bases). The CDR3 runs 14 residues. Trimming removed 6 bases at V and 2 bases at J, with 15 bases between. Germline CDR1 reads SQVTM; CDR2 reads ANQGSEA.

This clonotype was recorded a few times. In DNA, the CDR3 is TGCAGCGTTGAGCTAAGGGGGCACGAGCAGTACTTC. It translates to CSVELRGHEQYF. The V call is TRBV29-1, the J call TRBJ2-7; 7 positions match TRBD1. J was trimmed by 5 bases and V by 3 bases; bases with no gene match: 4. Germline lookup yields CDR1 SQVTM and CDR2 ANQGSEA. This CDR3 region has 12 residues.

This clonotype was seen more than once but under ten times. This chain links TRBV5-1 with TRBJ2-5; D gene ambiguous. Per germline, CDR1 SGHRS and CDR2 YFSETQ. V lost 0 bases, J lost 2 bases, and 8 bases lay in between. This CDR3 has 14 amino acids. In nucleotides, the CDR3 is TGCGCCAGCAGCTTGGCCGGGCAGCAAGAGACCCAGTACTTC. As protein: CASSLAGQQETQYF.

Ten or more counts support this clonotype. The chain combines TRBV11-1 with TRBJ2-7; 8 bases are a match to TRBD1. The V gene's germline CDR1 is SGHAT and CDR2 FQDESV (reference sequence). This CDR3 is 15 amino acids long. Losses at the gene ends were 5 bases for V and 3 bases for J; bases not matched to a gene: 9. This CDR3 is CASSPPDRAFYEQYF. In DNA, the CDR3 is TGTGCCAGCAGCCCTCCGGACAGGGCATTCTACGAGCAGTACTTC.

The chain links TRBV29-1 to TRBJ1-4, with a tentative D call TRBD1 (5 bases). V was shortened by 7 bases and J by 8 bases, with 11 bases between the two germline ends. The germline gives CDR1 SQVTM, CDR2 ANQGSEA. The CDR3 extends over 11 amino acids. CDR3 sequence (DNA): TGCAGCGGGGGGAATAAAGAAAAACTGTTTTTT. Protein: CSGGNKEKLFF.

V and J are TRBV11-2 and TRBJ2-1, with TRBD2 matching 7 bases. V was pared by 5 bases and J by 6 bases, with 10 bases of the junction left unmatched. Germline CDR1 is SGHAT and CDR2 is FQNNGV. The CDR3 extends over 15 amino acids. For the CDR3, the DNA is TGTGCCAGCAGCAGCCTGCGGGAGCTGGGCAATGAGCAGTTCTTC. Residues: CASSSLRELGNEQFF.

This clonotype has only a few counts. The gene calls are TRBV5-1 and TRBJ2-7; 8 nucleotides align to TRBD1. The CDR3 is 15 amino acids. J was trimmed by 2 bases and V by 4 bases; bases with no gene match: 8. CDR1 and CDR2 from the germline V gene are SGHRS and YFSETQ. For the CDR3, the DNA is TGCGCCAGCAGCCTCCCCGGACAGGGCCCCTACGAGCAGTACTTC. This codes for CASSLPGQGPYEQYF.

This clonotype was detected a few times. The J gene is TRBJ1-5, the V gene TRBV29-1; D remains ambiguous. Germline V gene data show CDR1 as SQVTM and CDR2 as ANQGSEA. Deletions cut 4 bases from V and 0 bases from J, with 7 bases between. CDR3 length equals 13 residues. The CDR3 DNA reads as TGCAGCGTTGGTTTGGATAGCAATCAGCCCCAGCATTTT. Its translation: CSVGLDSNQPQHF.

Here the CDR3 reads CASSQGRLGSELEQFF. The CDR3 nucleotides read TGTGCCAGCAGCCAAGGCCGACTAGGTTCCGAGCTTGAGCAGTTCTTC. The chain uses TRBV3-1 and TRBJ2-1; perhaps TRBD2 as D (6 bases). V was trimmed by 1 base and J by 9 bases, leaving 19 bases between them. Germline assignment: CDR1 LGHDT and CDR2 YNNKEL (reference sequence). CDR3 length equals 16 residues.

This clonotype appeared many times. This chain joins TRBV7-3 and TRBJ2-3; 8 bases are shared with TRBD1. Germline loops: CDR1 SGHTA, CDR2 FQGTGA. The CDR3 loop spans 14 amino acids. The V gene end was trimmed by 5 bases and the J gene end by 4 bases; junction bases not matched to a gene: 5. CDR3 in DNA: TGTGCCAGCAGCCCCGGACAGGGAGCAGATACGCAGTATTTT. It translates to CASSPGQGADTQYF.

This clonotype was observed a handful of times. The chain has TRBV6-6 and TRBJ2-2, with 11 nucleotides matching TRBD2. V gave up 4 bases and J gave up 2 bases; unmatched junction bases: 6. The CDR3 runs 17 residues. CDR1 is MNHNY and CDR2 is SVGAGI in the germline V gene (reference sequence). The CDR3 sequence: CASSSWGTSGNTGELFF. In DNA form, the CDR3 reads TGTGCCAGCAGTTCCTGGGGGACTAGCGGAAACACCGGGGAGCTGTTTTTT.